This TCR beta chain was sequenced in a study of blood T cell repertoires in COVID-19. Study-wide context: There were acute and convalescent COVID-19 samples, and they came from the United States, Italy and Spain. From T cells, B-cell-depleted T cells, or PBMCs came the material, which was cDNA or gDNA.

All enrollees were roughly 18 to 100 years old and from approximately 24 US areas. A COVID-19 case was met by exposed participants within 2 weeks before study entry. TCRdb's copy holds only in-frame clones and misses some; the assay was immunoSEQ multiplex PCR. The sample lists about 430,000 clones; approximately 91% were seen once. V dropped 5 bases and J dropped 0; count of bases not matched to a gene: 9. This CDR3 has 18 amino acids. Germline V CDR1 and CDR2: SGHAT, FQNNGV. Sequenced sample: PBMCs or T cells enriched from blood (not recorded which). This TCR was sampled from a woman aged 18-29 years who had been exposed to COVID-19. The chain is built from TRBV11-2 and TRBJ2-4; 11 bases match TRBD1. The CDR3 reads CASSRYTGQGGAKNIQYF. Written as DNA, the CDR3 is TGTGCCAGCAGCCGTTATACGGGACAGGGGGGAGCCAAAAACATTCAGTACTTC.